This section outlines one TCR beta chain sequence together with its context. Its target is not known. This CDR3 comprises 15 residues. The V gene lost 5 bases and the J gene lost 2 bases, with 10 bases spanning the gap. Germline values: CDR1 SGHAT, CDR2 FQNNGV. Profiling relied on immunoSEQ multiplex PCR, and the TCRdb table lists in-frame clones only, not all of them. The sample comprises 100,000 to 150,000 clones, around 90% of which are singletons, and less than 6.5% rests with the top ten. The data belong to a study of T cell responses to AZD1222 COVID-19 vaccine. On the study more broadly: Timing groups of about 4 and about 12 weeks for second doses were pooled.

Study results and caveats: The study found vaccine-associated CD4 TCRs spanning spike, dominant at 160-218 and 743-854. Nearly half of spike-specific TCRs reportedly target variant regions that are unmutated in the B.1.351 and B.1.1.7 variants. White British people made up most donors, females outnumbered males, and clonal diversity was possibly underestimated.

The rearrangement joins TRBV11-2 to TRBJ1-6; D uncertain. The source was peripheral blood, collected on day 0 of AZD1222 vaccination. The TCR sequence derives from an adult in good health. The CDR3 bases are TGTGCCAGCAGCCATGGCAGTCCCTATAATTCACCCCTCCACTTT. Residues: CASSHGSPYNSPLHF.